This T cell receptor beta chain was observed in a study of regulatory T cells in long-lasting Graves disease. Time point meaning: newly diagnosed GD, antithyroid drugs for less than 3 months. There was RNA extracted from PBMCs, and the TCR library was made from it. iRepertoire HTBI primers and Arm-PCR of CDR3 regions built TCR beta libraries. The authors' processing: Across the samples, identification revealed 50 to 80 TRBV and 14 TRBJ segments. One entry per CDR3 protein, called by TCRdb with MiXCR from the multiplex PCR reads. TCRdb, rather than the study authors, made the V and J calls. The sample lists about 370,000 distinct CDR3 sequences, around 15% seen once, with 22% in the top ten. Germline CDR1 is LGHDT and CDR2 is YNNKEL (reference sequence). There are 15 residues in the CDR3. Comment on this clonotype: Just one base apart from a much larger clone, this may be a read error.

The V gene is TRBV3-1, the J gene TRBJ1-1; the D gene is possibly TRBD1 (5 bases). The sequence was collected from a female donor with Graves disease. This material consisted of peripheral blood mononuclear cells (PBMCs), taken at new diagnosis, from a patient treated with antithyroid drugs. CDR3 residues: CAGSLGTRMNTEAFF. CDR3 in DNA: TGTGCCGGCAGCCTGGGGACGAGGATGAACACTGAAGCTTTCTTT.